Listed below are T cell receptor beta chains from one sample, sequenced in a study of T cell responses to AZD1222 COVID-19 vaccine. Sequenced by immunoSEQ multiplex PCR; TCRdb stores in-frame clones only, minus some. The sample holds around 140,000 clones, 93% seen once. The sample was peripheral blood, taken on day 0 of AZD1222 vaccination. These receptor sequences come from an adult in good health. CDR3s include the opening cysteine and the closing phenylalanine or tryptophan. The D gene is left open where the match is weak. Clone size is shown for a subset of rows, as once, few, many or a class of expanded clone.

V	D	J	size	CDR3	DNA
TRBV18	.	TRBJ1-2	.	CASSPPAPPYGYTF	TGTGCCAGCTCACCACCGGCCCCCCCCTATGGCTACACCTTC
TRBV6-5	.	TRBJ1-2	.	CASRDGVNYGYTF	TGTGCCAGCAGGGACGGGGTTAACTATGGCTACACCTTC
TRBV12-5	.	TRBJ2-1	once	CASGLVATQGNEQFF	TGTGCTAGTGGTTTGGTAGCGACCCAGGGGAATGAGCAGTTCTTC
TRBV28	.	TRBJ1-2	.	CASIPPGLNYGYTF	TGTGCCAGCATCCCGCCGGGCCTAAACTATGGCTACACCTTC
TRBV5-1	.	TRBJ1-1	once	CASSLGVGHTEAFF	TGCGCCAGCAGCTTGGGCGTGGGACACACTGAAGCTTTCTTT
TRBV2	TRBD1	TRBJ1-6	.	CASRETGGARNSPLHF	TGTGCCAGCAGAGAAACAGGGGGCGCGAGGAACTCACCCCTCCACTTT
TRBV4-1	.	TRBJ1-3	.	CASSQSVFGNTIYF	TGCGCCAGCAGCCAATCCGTATTTGGAAACACCATATATTTT
TRBV3-1/TRBV3-2	.	TRBJ1-1	.	CASSQAGGTEAFF	TGTGCCAGCAGCCAAGCGGGCGGCACTGAAGCTTTCTTT
TRBV19	TRBD2	TRBJ2-7	.	CASSISGLATSYEQYF	TGTGCCAGTAGTATTAGTGGACTAGCGACAAGCTACGAGCAGTACTTC
TRBV10-2	TRBD1	TRBJ2-7	.	CASSDRGDEQYF	TGCGCCAGCAGCGACAGGGGCGACGAGCAGTACTTC
TRBV7-6	TRBD1	TRBJ2-7	.	CASSPDRGINYEQYF	TGTGCCAGCAGCCCTGACAGGGGGATAAACTACGAGCAGTACTTC
TRBV20-1	.	TRBJ1-5	.	CSASPPNQPQHF	TGCAGTGCTAGTCCCCCTAATCAGCCCCAGCATTTT
TRBV18	.	TRBJ2-7	.	CASSDSYEQYF	TGTGCCAGCTCAGATTCCTACGAGCAGTACTTC
TRBV18	.	TRBJ2-7	.	CASSPRAQADEQYF	TGTGCCAGCTCACCGAGGGCGCAGGCCGACGAGCAGTACTTC
TRBV30	.	TRBJ1-5	.	CAWSQVQGFNQPQHF	TGTGCCTGGAGCCAAGTACAGGGTTTCAATCAGCCCCAGCATTTT
TRBV30	TRBD2	TRBJ2-1	once	CALTTRGGDEQFF	TGTGCCTTGACCACGCGGGGGGGCGATGAGCAGTTCTTC
TRBV5-1	TRBD1	TRBJ1-2	.	CASRPTGGGYGYTF	TGCGCCAGCAGACCGACAGGGGGCGGCTATGGCTACACCTTC
TRBV30	TRBD1	TRBJ2-7	.	CAWSVGTGVYEQYF	TGTGCCTGGAGTGTAGGGACAGGAGTTTACGAGCAGTACTTC
TRBV5-5	.	TRBJ2-1	once	CASRREISYNEQFF	TGTGCCAGCAGAAGGGAAATTAGCTACAATGAGCAGTTCTTC
TRBV2	.	TRBJ2-4	.	CASRGVAKNIQYF	TGTGCCAGCAGGGGGGTAGCCAAAAACATTCAGTACTTC
TRBV27	TRBD1	TRBJ1-1	.	CASSSPDRAHTEAFF	TGTGCCAGCAGTTCCCCGGACAGGGCCCACACTGAAGCTTTCTTT
TRBV24-1	TRBD1	TRBJ1-2	once	CATSGTDYGYTF	TGTGCCACCAGCGGGACAGACTATGGCTACACCTTC
TRBV12-3/TRBV12-4	.	TRBJ2-1	.	CASSLDEGHEQFF	TGTGCCAGCAGTTTAGATGAAGGTCATGAGCAGTTCTTC
TRBV19	TRBD1	TRBJ2-2	.	CASLGWDRGAGELFF	TGTGCCTCCCTCGGATGGGACAGGGGAGCCGGGGAGCTGTTTTTT
TRBV5-1	TRBD1	TRBJ1-2	.	CASSQVQGRGGYTF	TGCGCCAGCAGCCAGGTACAGGGGAGAGGTGGCTACACCTTC
TRBV30	.	TRBJ2-7	.	CAWKEGRSGKQYF	TGTGCCTGGAAGGAGGGGAGAAGTGGTAAGCAGTACTTC
TRBV7-9	.	TRBJ1-2	.	CASSLGLLEGNYGYTF	TGTGCCAGCAGTTTGGGACTGTTGGAGGGGAACTATGGCTACACCTTC
TRBV6-5	.	TRBJ1-6	.	CASMNRNSPLHF	TGTGCCAGCATGAACAGGAATTCACCCCTCCACTTT
TRBV6-5	TRBD1	TRBJ2-7	.	CASSRQGTSYEQYF	TGTGCCAGCAGCCGACAGGGAACGTCCTACGAGCAGTACTTC
TRBV3-1/TRBV3-2	.	TRBJ1-1	.	CASSQDVEGDAFF	TGTGCCAGCAGCCAAGATGTGGAGGGGGACGCTTTCTTT
TRBV2	.	TRBJ1-2	.	CASSEAVRDRRGGYTF	TGTGCCAGCAGTGAAGCTGTAAGGGACCGGCGTGGGGGCTACACCTTC
TRBV5-4	.	TRBJ1-2	.	CASSLNAGAYGGYTF	TGTGCCAGCAGTTTGAACGCAGGGGCGTATGGGGGCTACACCTTC
TRBV15	TRBD1	TRBJ1-2	.	CATSRLLQGGYYGYTF	TGTGCCACCAGCAGACTTCTTCAGGGGGGGTACTATGGCTACACCTTC
TRBV11-2	TRBD1	TRBJ1-2	.	CASSPGQGGLDGYTF	TGTGCCAGCAGCCCCGGACAGGGGGGATTGGATGGCTACACCTTC
TRBV24-1	.	TRBJ2-2	.	CATSDLKGANTGELFF	TGTGCCACCAGTGATTTAAAAGGAGCGAACACCGGGGAGCTGTTTTTT
TRBV6-1	.	TRBJ2-5	.	CASSETRKETQYF	TGTGCCAGCAGTGAAACGCGGAAAGAGACCCAGTACTTC
TRBV11-3	TRBD1	TRBJ2-5	.	CASSPGTGQETQYF	TGTGCCAGCAGCCCAGGGACAGGCCAAGAGACCCAGTACTTC
TRBV2	TRBD2	TRBJ2-3	.	CASPVSGRTLDTQYF	TGTGCCAGTCCTGTTAGCGGGAGGACTTTGGATACGCAGTATTTT
TRBV5-1	TRBD1	TRBJ2-7	.	CASSLTTGQEYEQYF	TGCGCCAGCAGCCTTACGACGGGACAGGAATACGAGCAGTACTTC
TRBV27	.	TRBJ2-3	.	CASSFQMGEALTDTQYF	TGTGCCAGCAGTTTCCAGATGGGGGAGGCGCTCACAGATACGCAGTATTTT
TRBV10-3	.	TRBJ2-3	.	CAISERRGVGDTQYF	TGTGCCATCAGTGAGAGGCGGGGAGTGGGAGATACGCAGTATTTT
TRBV6-1	.	TRBJ2-1	.	CASSEGRGATYNEQFF	TGTGCCAGCAGTGAAGGAAGGGGCGCAACCTACAATGAGCAGTTCTTC
TRBV27	TRBD1	TRBJ2-3	.	CASRRQGASTDTQYF	TGTGCCAGCAGAAGGCAGGGGGCATCCACAGATACGCAGTATTTT
TRBV10-3	.	TRBJ1-4	.	CAISEGDGLNEKLFF	TGTGCCATCAGTGAGGGGGACGGCCTTAATGAAAAACTGTTTTTT
TRBV28	.	TRBJ1-5	.	CASRKPQGSNQPQHF	TGTGCCAGCAGAAAACCACAGGGTAGCAATCAGCCCCAGCATTTT
TRBV2	.	TRBJ1-2	.	CASTGGIYGYTF	TGTGCCAGCACAGGAGGGATCTATGGCTACACCTTC
TRBV14	.	TRBJ1-6	.	CASSRMGRAPLHF	TGTGCCAGCAGCCGAATGGGGAGGGCACCCCTCCACTTT
TRBV19	.	TRBJ2-7	.	CASSIGYEQYF	TGTGCCAGTAGTATAGGGTACGAGCAGTACTTC
TRBV5-1	.	TRBJ1-3	.	CASKDLSGNTIYF	TGCGCCAGCAAGGACCTCTCTGGAAACACCATATATTTT
TRBV19	.	TRBJ2-1	.	CASSGSTLGEQFF	TGTGCCAGTAGTGGATCCACCTTAGGTGAGCAGTTCTTC
TRBV10-3	.	TRBJ2-1	.	CAISESRDEQFF	TGTGCCATCAGTGAGTCCAGGGATGAGCAGTTCTTC
TRBV15	.	TRBJ2-5	.	CATSPDGPETQYF	TGTGCCACCAGCCCGGACGGTCCGGAGACCCAGTACTTC
TRBV28	TRBD1	TRBJ1-4	.	CASSLRQGFEKLFF	TGTGCCAGCAGTTTGAGACAGGGTTTTGAAAAACTGTTTTTT
TRBV2	TRBD2	TRBJ2-5	once	CASSDSSGSWETQYF	TGTGCCAGCAGTGATTCTAGCGGGAGCTGGGAGACCCAGTACTTC